This T cell receptor beta chain was captured in a study of CD8+ T cells in alopecia areata. The study's findings and limits: The study found TCR sharing across patients less clear than in mice, possibly for HLA reasons. Alopecia totalis/universalis scalp especially showed more expanded CD8+ clones than normal scalp. A single nonresponder leaves the baseline CD8+ expansion link to response uncertain. Scalp and blood samples kept many expanded lesional clones throughout tofacitinib.

The treatment is: oral pan-JAK inhibitor, 5-10 mg twice daily. About this clone itself: What it binds is unknown.

Extracted from the samples, RNA was reverse transcribed into cDNA to serve as the sequencing template. Data came from immunoSEQ multiplex PCR; TCRdb stores just in-frame clones and leaves some out. The table records around 190,000 clones, roughly three fifths of them present only once. The sequenced sample was CD4+ T cells sorted from blood, obtained around week 47, from a patient treated with tofacitinib. This TCR derives from a human donor with alopecia areata.

The CDR3 reads CASRRQPTDTQYF. CDR3 in DNA: TGTGCCAGCAGACGACAGCCCACAGATACGCAGTATTTT. This chain uses TRBV6-5 with TRBJ2-3, with a weak D call TRBD1 (5 bases). This CDR3 has 13 amino acids. Trimming took 6 bases from V and 2 from J, leaving 9 bases between them. CDR1 and CDR2 from the germline V gene are MNHEY and SVGAGI.